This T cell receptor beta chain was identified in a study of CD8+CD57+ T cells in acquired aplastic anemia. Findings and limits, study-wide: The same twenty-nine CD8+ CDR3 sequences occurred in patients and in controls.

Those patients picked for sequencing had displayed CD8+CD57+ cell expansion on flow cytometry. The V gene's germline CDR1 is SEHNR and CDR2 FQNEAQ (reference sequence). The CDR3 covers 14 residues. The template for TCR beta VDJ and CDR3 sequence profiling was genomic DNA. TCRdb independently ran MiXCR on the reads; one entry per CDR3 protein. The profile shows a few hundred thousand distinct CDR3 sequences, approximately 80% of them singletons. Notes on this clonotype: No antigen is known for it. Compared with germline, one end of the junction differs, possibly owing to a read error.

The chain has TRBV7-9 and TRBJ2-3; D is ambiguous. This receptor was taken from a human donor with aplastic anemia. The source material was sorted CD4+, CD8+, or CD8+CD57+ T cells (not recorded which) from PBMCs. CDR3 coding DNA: TGTGCCAGCAGCTTTCAGAGAAGTCGCGATACGGAGTATTTT. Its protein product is CASSFQRSRDTEYF. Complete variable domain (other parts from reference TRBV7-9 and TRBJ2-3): DTGVSQNPRHKITKRGQNVTFRCDPISEHNRLYWYRQTLGQGPEFLTYFQNEAQLEKSRLLSDRFSAERPKGSFSTLEIQRTEQGDSAMYLCASSFQRSRDTEYFGPGTRLTVL.